This T cell receptor (beta chain) came from a study of human T cells and chemical hapten exposure. The time point here: pre-sensitization, week 0. Treatment meaning: therapeutic diphenylcyclopropenone sensitization with weekly scalp DPC. It was unfractionated whole blood from which total RNA was extracted. The J segment lost 0 bases and the V segment lost 3 bases, leaving 4 bases of the junction unmatched. CDR1 DFQATT and CDR2 SNEGSKA come from the germline V gene (reference sequence). CDR3 length: 17 residues. This clonotype appeared many times. MiXCR, run by TCRdb on the RACE reads, gives a single entry per CDR3 protein. The table lists around 33,000 distinct CDR3 sequences, approximately 12% of them singletons.

The receptor was derived from a middle-aged woman with alopecia areata. Some clones in this sample may be carry-over from other donors' samples. Material: whole blood, obtained in connection with sensitization to the hapten diphenylcyclopropenone (DPC). The chain carries TRBV20-1 and TRBJ2-2; 13 nucleotides align to TRBD2. The DNA of the CDR3 is TGCAGTGCTAGGTCGGGACTAGCGGGATCGAACACCGGGGAGCTGTTTTTT. This codes for CSARSGLAGSNTGELFF.